The T cell receptor beta chain under discussion was sequenced for a study of read filtering for tumor transcriptome and immune sequencing (dated by TCRdb to the early 2020s). Describing the broader study: The cohort was composed of 17 male and 13 to 15 female patients, with a mean age of roughly 61 years and an age range of roughly 45 to 85. By revised international staging, eight or nine patients were R-ISS I, some 16 were R-ISS II and about seven were R-ISS III. After DNase treatment, whole-transcriptome libraries were prepared with the TruSeq RNA Access Library Prep Kit. Per sample, about 4.05 to 10.27 million TCR-region mapped reads were obtained with IR-seq, compared with only about 80 to 1,400 with RNA-seq. Using the same bone marrow samples, the study ran both targeted immune repertoire sequencing and bulk whole-transcriptome sequencing and then compared the TCR repertoires from each method. One main goal was a read-filtering strategy for immune repertoire data, in particular deciding whether clonotypes backed by only one read should be removed.

V is clipped by 5 bases and J by 3 bases, and the sequence between their germline boundaries is 14 bases long. Including the terminal cysteine and phenylalanine, the CDR3 comprises 14 residues. CDR3 DNA is the only sequence kept; it has 42 bases, read in frame from the first base. Notes on this clonotype: The antigen this receptor binds is unknown. Base qualities are missing; no much larger clone stands one base away.

Paper-wide results and their limitations: IR-seq captured clonotypes at much higher depth and more reliably than RNA-seq, and smaller IR-seq throughput sufficed to identify most shared clonotypes. The sorted CD138-negative fraction was a mixed bone marrow immune population, not purified T cells. The correlation between IR-seq and RNA-seq shared clonotype proportions rose when single-read clonotypes were removed. In IR-seq, around 85% of clonotypes but about 4% of total reads were represented by single-read clonotypes, whereas in RNA-seq, 60% to 75% of clonotypes and around 47% of reads were represented by single-read clonotypes.

Every patient had bone marrow sampled at the time of active disease. Isolation of bone marrow mononuclear cells was performed by Ficoll-Hypaque density gradient centrifugation. Myeloma plasma cells were removed and CD138-negative cells were obtained by negative selection following labeling with CD138 magnetic microbeads on a MACS separator. The purity of the isolated cells was checked by flow cytometry with CD138 antibodies on an Attune NxT. TRIzol reagent was used to extract total RNA, which was then quantified with a NanoDrop spectrophotometer. For each patient, the CD138-negative bone marrow sample underwent paired RNA-seq and IR-seq. TCR libraries were built from approximately 0.4 ug RNA with the Immunoverse kit, using molecular barcoded adaptors covering alpha/delta and beta/gamma chains. TCR library preparation used the same RNA that went into transcriptome sequencing. TCR libraries were sequenced on an Illumina HiSeq 4000 with 2 x 150 cycles. In the original analysis: TCR reads were aligned to human V, D, J and C references and assembled into CDR3 clonotypes with MiXCR, including quality filtering and error correction. The tcR package in R was used for analysis of clonotype counts and gene usage diversity. For inspection of raw mapping reads, RNA-seq reads were mapped by STAR aligner version 2.5.3a onto GRCh37 of the human genome. IR-seq fastq files were randomly downsampled with Seqtk 1.3 to test the effect of sequencing depth on detected clonotypes. TCRdb itself trimmed the public reads at Q25 with fastp, ran MiXCR and retained productive beta chains. Every distinct CDR3 protein forms one entry, paired with its most common genes and DNA. TCRdb assigned the V and J calls; the authors' analysis was not used. This sample gives some 140,000 distinct CDR3 sequences in total; about 13% of them show up just once. The ten largest clonotypes hold 7.5% to 10% of the sample.

Sequencing was performed on a population of CD138-negative cells sorted from bone marrow. Per the publication, the cell subset or site label means: bone marrow mononuclear cells depleted of CD138+ plasma/myeloma cells by negative magnetic selection. The TCR sequence derives from a donor aged 40 or older with multiple myeloma. The sequence links TRBV12-3 or TRBV12-4 to TRBJ2-7, with the D gene not confidently named. CDR3 loop: CASSLELVGYEQYF. The nucleotide sequence reads as follows: TGTGCCAGCAGTCTCGAACTGGTGGGCTACGAGCAGTACTTC.